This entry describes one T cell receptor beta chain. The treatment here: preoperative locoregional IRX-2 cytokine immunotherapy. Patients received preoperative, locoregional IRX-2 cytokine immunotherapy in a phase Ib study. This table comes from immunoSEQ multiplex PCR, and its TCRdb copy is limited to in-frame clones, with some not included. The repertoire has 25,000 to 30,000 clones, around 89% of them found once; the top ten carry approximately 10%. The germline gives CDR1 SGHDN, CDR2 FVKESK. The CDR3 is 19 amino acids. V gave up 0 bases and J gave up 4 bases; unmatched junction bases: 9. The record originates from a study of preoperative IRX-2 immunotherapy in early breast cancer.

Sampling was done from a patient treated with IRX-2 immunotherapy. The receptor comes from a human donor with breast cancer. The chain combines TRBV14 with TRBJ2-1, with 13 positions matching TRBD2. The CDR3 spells CASSQDRAGTSGKYNEQFF. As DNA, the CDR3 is TGTGCCAGCAGCCAAGATCGGGCCGGGACTAGCGGGAAATACAATGAGCAGTTCTTC.